This T cell receptor beta chain derives from a study of CD8 T cells in Susac syndrome. The CDR3 sequence is 14 residues long. V was pared by 2 bases and J by 5 bases, with 12 bases between. In germline, CDR1 is SNHLY, CDR2 FYNNEI. Sequencing targeted TCR beta in T cells from blood (CD8+ and CD4+). The multiple sclerosis controls were treatment-naive patients, and their relapsing-remitting disease was stable or active. TEMRA cells were FACS-enriched and CD8+ and CD4+ T cells negatively isolated. This clonotype was observed a single time. RNA was extracted with the RNeasy kit, and a quantity of about 0.45 to 1 ug was reverse transcribed using random hexamers. Amplification of TCR beta CDR3 by immunoSEQ multiplex PCR spanned 54 Vbeta and 13 Jbeta. TCRdb reprocessed the immunoSEQ multiplex PCR reads via MiXCR and lists one record per CDR3 protein. Of over 150,000 distinct CDR3 sequences detected, under 95% appear once; the ten largest clones hold roughly 0.097%.

The receptor was derived from a human donor with multiple sclerosis. The sequencing sample was made of CD4+ T cells from PBMCs. The genes are TRBV2 and TRBJ2-5; D tentatively fits TRBD1 or TRBD2 (7 bases each). The CDR3 loop reads CASSEQGGGETQYF. The CDR3 DNA sequence: TGTGCCAGCAGTGAACAGGGGGGGGGTGAGACCCAGTACTTC.